This record covers a single TCR beta chain. This entry is derived from a study of blood T cell repertoires in COVID-19. This CDR3 has 15 amino acids. V was cut by 4 bases and J by 3 bases, with 16 bases left in between. Germline-derived CDR1 and CDR2 are SGHDN and FVKESK. Clones were sequenced by immunoSEQ multiplex PCR, and TCRdb holds only the in-frame ones, with some missing. Here the sample spans 250,000 to 350,000 clones, 80% to 95% being singletons. J is TRBJ2-7 and V is TRBV14, with D perhaps TRBD1 (6 bases). This clonotype was sampled from a woman in her 30s with COVID-19, enrolled during active disease. The source material was peripheral blood. CDR3 sequence: CASSRQTGLNYEQYF. The CDR3, as DNA: TGTGCCAGCAGCCGGCAGACAGGATTGAACTACGAGCAGTACTTC.